Following are 32 T cell receptor beta chains from one sample sequenced in a study of blood T cells in healthy people across ages. Primed by a sample-barcoded 5' primer and a J-beta primer mix, a second PCR proceeded for about 6 to 11 cycles. Using its own MiXCR run on the 5' RACE reads, TCRdb lists one record per CDR3 protein. The sample shows fewer than 900,000 distinct CDR3 sequences, roughly two fifths of them seen only once. The source material was blood. These receptors were obtained from an older woman in good health.

This clonotype was seen a single time. The chain links TRBV5-6 to TRBJ2-7; D might be TRBD2 (5 bases). CDR3 length: 13 amino acids. V lost 1 base and J lost 6, with 11 bases in between. CDR1 SGHDT and CDR2 YYEEEE come from the germline V gene. The CDR3 DNA sequence: TGTGCCAGCAGCTTGACGGGATCGGCCGAGCAGTACTTC. Translating gives CASSLTGSAEQYF.

The chain employs TRBV5-1 and TRBJ2-3; D gene ambiguous. The CDR3 has 15 amino acids. The V end was cut by 0 bases, the J end by 4 bases, with 12 bases between. Germline CDR1 and CDR2: SGHRS and YFSETQ. The CDR3 loop reads CASSLVSPTADTQYF. In DNA form, the CDR3 reads TGCGCCAGCAGCTTGGTGTCTCCAACGGCAGATACGCAGTATTTT.

The table lists this clonotype with a few counts. The V call is TRBV20-1, the J call TRBJ1-1; unclear D gene. Germline loops: CDR1 DFQATT, CDR2 SNEGSKA (reference sequence). V lost 0 bases to trimming and J lost 3 bases, with 14 bases between them. The CDR3 extends over 15 amino acids. The CDR3 sequence is CSARDRIYLDTEAFF. CDR3 nucleotides: TGCAGTGCTAGAGACAGAATCTACCTGGACACTGAAGCTTTCTTT.

This clonotype was seen a few times. V and J are TRBV6-2 or TRBV6-3 and TRBJ2-7; 11 positions match TRBD1. The trim removed 0 bases at V and 5 bases at J, leaving 18 bases unmatched. In germline, CDR1 is MNHEY, CDR2 SVGEGT. The CDR3 runs to 20 residues. The CDR3 nucleotides read TGTGCCAGCAGTTACTCCCTCTCGGGACAGGGGGGACTACTTACCCACGAGCAGTACTTC. It specifies CASSYSLSGQGGLLTHEQYF.

The sample holds a few counts of this clonotype. V gene TRBV7-3 combines with J gene TRBJ2-1; 10 bases are a match to TRBD1. Germline CDR1 reads SGHTA; CDR2 reads FQGTGA. This CDR3 contains 13 residues. V was pared by 8 bases and J by 3 bases, with 1 base of the junction left unmatched. The DNA for the CDR3 is TGTGCCAGCGGACAGGGGGACTACAATGAGCAGTTCTTC. Residues: CASGQGDYNEQFF.

This clonotype was counted many times. The rearrangement links TRBV20-1 to TRBJ2-7; D is unclear. The ends were cut back, 0 bases at V and 4 bases at J, with 13 bases in the middle. This CDR3 contains 14 residues. CDR1 and CDR2 from the germline V gene are DFQATT and SNEGSKA (reference sequence). CDR3 protein: CSARDPVKMYEQYF. In DNA, the CDR3 is TGCAGTGCTAGAGACCCAGTGAAAATGTACGAGCAGTACTTC.

A single count supports this clonotype. The CDR3 loop reads CASSARPGDTGELFF. The CDR3 bases are TGTGCCAGCAGTGCCCGCCCTGGGGACACCGGGGAGCTGTTTTTT. The chain is built from TRBV6-4 and TRBJ2-2; no clear D. Germline V CDR1 and CDR2: MRHNA, SNTAGT. The CDR3 spans 15 residues. The V and J ends lost 4 bases and 3 bases respectively, with 12 bases between them.

The CDR3 protein is CASSSRGRNEQFF. CDR3 sequence (DNA): TGTGCCAGCAGCTCACGGGGTAGGAATGAGCAGTTCTTC. J is TRBJ2-1 and V is TRBV11-3, with a tentative D call TRBD2 (5 bases). V was shortened by 4 bases and J by 7 bases, with 11 bases between the two germline ends. Germline V gives CDR1 SGHNT, CDR2 YENEEA. This CDR3 has 13 residues.

The rearrangement uses TRBV20-1 and TRBJ1-1, with no clear D. The CDR3 is made up of 12 amino acids. Trimming removed 7 bases at V and 1 base at J, with 10 bases between. CDR1 and CDR2 from the germline V gene are DFQATT and SNEGSKA (reference sequence). CDR3 sequence: CSVNSGNTEAFF. As DNA, the CDR3 is TGCAGTGTGAATTCCGGGAACACTGAAGCTTTCTTT.

The chain links TRBV3-1 to TRBJ2-1; D not certain. There are 13 residues in the CDR3. The V gene's germline CDR1 is LGHDT and CDR2 YNNKEL (reference sequence). Trimming left V 0 bases short and J 8 bases short, with 8 bases between. CDR3 sequence reads: CASSQEEPDEQFF. CDR3 coding DNA: TGTGCCAGCAGCCAAGAAGAGCCCGATGAGCAGTTCTTC.

V and J are TRBV29-1 and TRBJ2-5; 8 bases agree with TRBD1. The end of the DNA fits TRBJ2-7 better, so the J call may be wrong. The CDR3 runs 13 residues. In germline, CDR1 is SQVTM, CDR2 ANQGSEA. The CDR3 here is CSVSGGQLAEQYF. The CDR3 coding sequence is TGCAGCGTGTCAGGGGGCCAACTTGCCGAGCAGTACTTC.

This clonotype was detected a few times. The V call is TRBV18, the J call TRBJ1-6; 9 positions agree with TRBD1. The germline CDR1 and CDR2 sequences are KGHSH and LQKENI. J lost 9 bases, V lost 4 bases, and 4 bases had no gene match. The CDR3 runs to 14 residues. CDR3 sequence (DNA): TGTGCCAGCTCACTTGGACAGGGGCTTTCACCCCTCCACTTT. Amino acid sequence: CASSLGQGLSPLHF.

The J gene is TRBJ2-1, the V gene TRBV20-1; TRBD2 matches 7 bases. Germline CDR1 is DFQATT and CDR2 is SNEGSKA (reference sequence). Germline trimming cut 0 bases from V and 3 bases from J; bases unmatched to any gene: 11. CDR3 size: 17 residues. The CDR3 sequence: CSARDSKRDAYYNEQFF. As DNA, the CDR3 is TGCAGTGCTAGAGATTCAAAGCGGGACGCCTACTACAATGAGCAGTTCTTC.

Only a few counts were recorded for this clonotype. The chain is built from TRBV29-1 and TRBJ2-5; D is uncertain. Between the trimmed V and J ends, which lost 3 bases and 5 bases, there was a span of 16 bases. The length of the CDR3 is 14 residues. The germline V gene has CDR1 SQVTM and CDR2 ANQGSEA. The CDR3 DNA follows: TGCAGCGTTGACAGGATAGTTTCGGGTGAGACCCAGTACTTC. This codes for CSVDRIVSGETQYF.

This clonotype was counted only a few times. The genes are TRBV20-1 and TRBJ2-5, with TRBD1 matching over 7 bases. The trim removed 8 bases at V and 4 bases at J, leaving 7 bases unmatched. The CDR3 covers 12 residues. CDR1 is DFQATT, CDR2 SNEGSKA, per germline (reference sequence). CDR3 residues: CSSTGAGETQYF. The CDR3 nucleotides read TGCAGTAGTACAGGGGCGGGAGAGACCCAGTACTTC.

The J gene is TRBJ2-7, the V gene TRBV4-3; perhaps D is TRBD1 or TRBD2 (5 bases each). V was clipped by 0 bases and J by 4 bases, with 10 bases between them. The CDR3 has 14 residues. Germline assignment: CDR1 LGHNA and CDR2 YSLEER. The CDR3 sequence: CASSQDPRGYEQYF. In DNA, the CDR3 is TGCGCCAGCAGCCAAGATCCGAGGGGATACGAGCAGTACTTC.

The V call is TRBV7-3, the J call TRBJ2-1, with D maybe TRBD2 (6 bases). Trimming left V 6 bases short and J 2 bases short, with 14 bases between. Germline CDR1 is SGHTA and CDR2 is FQGTGA. The CDR3 is 15 residues long. The CDR3 is CASRSGVGPYNEQFF. The DNA for the CDR3 is TGTGCCAGCAGATCGGGAGTCGGGCCCTACAATGAGCAGTTCTTC.

This clonotype was seen only a few times. This rearrangement joins TRBV28 to TRBJ2-6; 11 positions match TRBD2. The germline gives CDR1 MDHEN, CDR2 SYDVKM. The CDR3 covers 17 residues. Germline trimming cut 5 bases from V and 4 bases from J; bases unmatched to any gene: 7. Written as DNA, the CDR3 is TGTGCCAGCAGTCTAACTAGCGGGAGCGCCGGGGCCAACGTCCTGACTTTC. It codes for CASSLTSGSAGANVLTF. Together with reference TRBV28 and TRBJ2-6, the CDR3 gives the full variable domain: DVKVTQSSRYLVKRTGEKVFLECVQDMDHENMFWYRQDPGLGLRLIYFSYDVKMKEKGDIPEGYSVSREKKERFSLILESASTNQTSMYLCASSLTSGSAGANVLTFGAGSRLTVL.

This clonotype has only a few counts. The chain combines TRBV10-3 with TRBJ1-2, with D possibly being TRBD1 (6 bases). The CDR3 has 13 residues. Germline CDR1 reads ENHRY; CDR2 reads SYGVKD. V lost 11 bases, J lost 2 bases, and 15 bases lay in between. The CDR3 DNA reads TGTGCCTCGGACCCCGGGACAAACTATGGCTACACCTTC. Translation: CASDPGTNYGYTF.

The J gene is TRBJ2-2, the V gene TRBV9, with TRBD2 identical over 10 bases. This CDR3 is 18 amino acids long. Trimming removed 6 bases from V and 2 bases from J; junction bases left unmatched: 13. Germline CDR1 reads SGDLS; CDR2 reads YYNGEE. The CDR3 sequence is CASTHHRIAGGNTGELFF. The CDR3 nucleotides are TGTGCCAGCACTCACCACCGGATAGCGGGAGGAAACACCGGGGAGCTGTTTTTT.

In its sample, this clonotype was seen a few times. The chain employs TRBV6-2 or TRBV6-3 and TRBJ2-1, with 10 bases that match TRBD1. Germline CDR1 and CDR2: MNHEY and SVGEGT. The CDR3 spans 14 residues. V trimming: 10 bases; J trimming: 4 bases; junction bases outside the gene matches: 7. CDR3 amino acids: CATTGTGVYNEQFF. CDR3 DNA: TGTGCCACTACCGGGACAGGGGTATACAATGAGCAGTTCTTC.

To note about this clonotype: Given a much more abundant clone one base away, this may be a read error. The chain recombines TRBV29-1 with TRBJ1-2; D not certain. Looked up from germline, CDR1 is SQVTM and CDR2 is ANQGSEA. The CDR3 has 11 amino acids. The CDR3 is CSVLVYGGHTF. CDR3 bases: TGCAGCGTTTTAGTGTATGGTGGCCACACCTTC.

This clonotype was seen at least ten times. This rearrangement joins TRBV20-1 to TRBJ2-1; D is unresolved. The V end was cut by 2 bases, the J end by 4 bases, with 6 bases between. The germline V gene has CDR1 DFQATT and CDR2 SNEGSKA (reference sequence). The CDR3 length is 12 residues. The chain's CDR3 is CSARYQYNEQFF. The CDR3, as DNA: TGCAGTGCTAGATATCAGTACAATGAGCAGTTCTTC.

Turning to this clonotype: At one of its ends the junction is not consistent with the germline gene, which may arise from a read error. The V gene is TRBV24-1, the J gene TRBJ2-1, with 9 nucleotides matching TRBD2. Germline V gene lookup returns CDR1 KGHDR and CDR2 SFDVKD. This CDR3 has 19 amino acids. In nucleotides, the CDR3 is TGTGCCACCAGTGTATCGCCTAGCGGGACCTTTAGCTCCTACAATGAGCAGTACTTT. Residues: CATSVSPSGTFSSYNEQYF.

This chain joins TRBV11-2 and TRBJ2-3; a possible D gene is TRBD2 (6 bases). Per germline, CDR1 SGHAT and CDR2 FQNNGV. V lost 5 bases and J lost 5, with 20 bases in between. The length of the CDR3 is 16 residues. The CDR3 protein is CASSPRSGGRLDTQYF. CDR3 bases: TGTGCCAGCAGCCCCCGGAGTGGGGGGAGACTAGATACGCAGTATTTT.

With regard to this clonotype: Relative to the germline gene, one junction end is altered; a read error may explain this. The chain carries TRBV7-9 and TRBJ2-5; no definite D call. CDR1 is SEHNR, CDR2 FQNEAQ, per germline (reference sequence). The CDR3 consists of 14 residues. The CDR3 here is CASSLAALQETLYF. CDR3 nucleotides: TGTGCCAGCAGCTTAGCGGCACTTCAAGAGACCCTGTACTTC.

The rearrangement uses TRBV6-8 and TRBJ2-3, with D tentatively TRBD1 or TRBD2 (5 bases each). Germline V gives CDR1 MNHGY, CDR2 SAAAGT. CDR3 length equals 16 residues. The V gene lost 7 bases and the J gene lost 0 bases, with 17 bases spanning the gap. CDR3 DNA: TGTGCCAGCAATATCCGGGACGGAACTAGCACAGATACGCAGTATTTT. The encoded protein is CASNIRDGTSTDTQYF.

J is TRBJ2-3 and V is TRBV6-5; no firm D call. CDR1 MNHEY and CDR2 SVGAGI come from the germline V gene. CDR3 length: 16 amino acids. V lost 2 bases and J 1 base, leaving 13 bases between the germline ends. The CDR3, as DNA: TGTGCCAGCAGTTACAATCGGGTAGGAGGCACAGATACGCAGTATTTT. It encodes CASSYNRVGGTDTQYF.

This CDR3 is CASSQEASSSYNEQYF. In nucleotides, the CDR3 is TGCGCCAGCAGCCAAGAGGCGTCGAGCTCCTACAATGAGCAGTACTTC. The chain couples TRBV4-3 to TRBJ2-1; D call uncertain. The closer fit of TRBJ2-7 to the DNA end suggests the J call may be wrong. CDR3 length equals 16 residues. The germline gives CDR1 LGHNA, CDR2 YSLEER.

The rearrangement uses TRBV21-1 and TRBJ2-1; TRBD1 is the table's D call, not checked against the DNA. TRBV21-1 is a documented pseudogene. The CDR3 runs 16 residues. CDR3 sequence: CTSSLYRGDGDNEQFF. In nucleotides, the CDR3 is TGTACCAGCAGCTTATACAGGGGAGACGGTGACAATGAGCAGTTCTTC.

V gene TRBV9 combines with J gene TRBJ2-5; D not certain. CDR3 length: 13 residues. CDR1 is SGDLS, CDR2 YYNGEE, per germline. V was shortened by 0 bases and J by 6 bases, with 9 bases between the two germline ends. For the CDR3, the DNA is TGTGCCAGCAGCGTAGTTGACGAGCAGACCCAGTACTTC. Translation: CASSVVDEQTQYF.

The genes are TRBV4-2 and TRBJ2-1; 14 positions match TRBD2. The germline V gene has CDR1 LGHNA and CDR2 YNFKEQ. This CDR3 is built from 15 residues. V lost 7 bases and J lost 9; bases outside the gene matches: 8. This CDR3 reads CASNTGTSGSLEQFF. The CDR3 nucleotides read TGTGCCAGCAATACCGGGACTAGCGGGAGTCTTGAGCAGTTCTTC.